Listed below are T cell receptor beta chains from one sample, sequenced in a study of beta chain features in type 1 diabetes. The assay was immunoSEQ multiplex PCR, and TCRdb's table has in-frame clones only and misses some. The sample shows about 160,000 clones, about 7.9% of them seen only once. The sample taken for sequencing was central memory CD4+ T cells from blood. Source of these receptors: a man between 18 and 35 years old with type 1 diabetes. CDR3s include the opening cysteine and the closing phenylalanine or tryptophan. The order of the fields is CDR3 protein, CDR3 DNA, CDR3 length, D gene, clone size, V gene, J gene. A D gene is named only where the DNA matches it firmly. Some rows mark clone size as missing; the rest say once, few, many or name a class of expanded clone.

CDR3aa: CASSGGSNQPQHF
CDR3nt: TGTGCCAGCAGTGGAGGTAGCAATCAGCCCCAGCATTTT
len: 13
d_gene: -
abundance: -
v_gene: TRBV6-6
j_gene: TRBJ1-5

CDR3aa: CASGTGQGDEQYF
CDR3nt: TGCGCCAGCGGTACCGGGCAGGGCGACGAGCAGTACTTC
len: 13
d_gene: -
abundance: -
v_gene: TRBV10-1
j_gene: TRBJ2-7

CDR3aa: CASSESNYEQYF
CDR3nt: TGTGCCAGCAGTGAGTCTAACTACGAGCAGTACTTC
len: 12
d_gene: -
abundance: -
v_gene: TRBV2
j_gene: TRBJ2-7

CDR3aa: CASRMRTGVGTEAFF
CDR3nt: TGTGCCAGCAGGATGAGAACAGGGGTTGGCACTGAAGCTTTCTTT
len: 15
d_gene: TRBD1
abundance: -
v_gene: TRBV28
j_gene: TRBJ1-1

CDR3aa: CASSPRGGRVPFF
CDR3nt: TGTGCCAGCAGCCCCCGTGGCGGGAGGGTTCCGTTCTTC
len: 13
d_gene: TRBD2
abundance: few
v_gene: TRBV7-8
j_gene: TRBJ2-1

CDR3aa: CASSVAGKDTQYF
CDR3nt: TGTGCCAGCAGCGTAGCCGGGAAGGATACGCAGTATTTT
len: 13
d_gene: -
abundance: -
v_gene: TRBV9
j_gene: TRBJ2-3

CDR3aa: CASSLFRQGSDQPQHF
CDR3nt: TGTGCCAGCAGTTTATTTCGGCAGGGGTCAGATCAGCCCCAGCATTTT
len: 16
d_gene: -
abundance: few
v_gene: TRBV28
j_gene: TRBJ1-5

CDR3aa: CSVGQGVGQPQHF
CDR3nt: TGCAGCGTTGGACAGGGGGTAGGGCAGCCCCAGCATTTT
len: 13
d_gene: TRBD1
abundance: few
v_gene: TRBV29-1
j_gene: TRBJ1-5

CDR3aa: CASRPVTGGNGQPQHF
CDR3nt: TGTGCCAGCAGACCCGTGACAGGGGGTAACGGGCAGCCCCAGCATTTT
len: 16
d_gene: TRBD1
abundance: few
v_gene: TRBV6-6
j_gene: TRBJ1-5

CDR3aa: CSVEDQGGTEAFF
CDR3nt: TGCAGCGTTGAAGATCAGGGCGGCACTGAAGCTTTCTTT
len: 13
d_gene: -
abundance: -
v_gene: TRBV29-1
j_gene: TRBJ1-1

CDR3aa: CAWSKMEGETQYF
CDR3nt: TGTGCCTGGAGTAAAATGGAGGGGGAGACCCAGTACTTC
len: 13
d_gene: -
abundance: few
v_gene: TRBV30
j_gene: TRBJ2-5

CDR3aa: CASTLREQYF
CDR3nt: TGTGCCAGTACCCTTCGCGAGCAGTACTTC
len: 10
d_gene: -
abundance: -
v_gene: TRBV19
j_gene: TRBJ2-7

CDR3aa: CSALRNRVMSNTEAFF
CDR3nt: TGCAGCGCCCTGCGCAACAGGGTAATGTCGAACACTGAAGCTTTCTTT
len: 16
d_gene: -
abundance: few
v_gene: TRBV29-1
j_gene: TRBJ1-1

CDR3aa: CASSLVTATQPQHF
CDR3nt: TGTGCCAGCAGTTTAGTGACAGCCACCCAGCCCCAGCATTTT
len: 14
d_gene: -
abundance: few
v_gene: TRBV2
j_gene: TRBJ1-5

CDR3aa: CASSLNGAAGANVLTF
CDR3nt: TGTGCCAGCAGCTTAAATGGGGCGGCCGGGGCCAACGTCCTGACTTTC
len: 16
d_gene: -
abundance: few
v_gene: TRBV7-2
j_gene: TRBJ2-6

CDR3aa: CASSSGQGASEQYF
CDR3nt: TGCGCCAGCAGCTCGGGACAGGGGGCAAGCGAGCAGTACTTC
len: 14
d_gene: TRBD1
abundance: -
v_gene: TRBV4-3
j_gene: TRBJ2-7

CDR3aa: CASRDSGANVLTF
CDR3nt: TGTGCCAGCCGGGATTCTGGGGCCAACGTCCTGACTTTC
len: 13
d_gene: -
abundance: few
v_gene: TRBV7-2
j_gene: TRBJ2-6

CDR3aa: CAISEILSAGQYF
CDR3nt: TGTGCCATCAGTGAGATCCTCAGTGCGGGCCAGTACTTC
len: 13
d_gene: -
abundance: few
v_gene: TRBV10-3
j_gene: TRBJ2-7

CDR3aa: CASRDRGANVLTF
CDR3nt: TGTGCCAGCAGGGACAGGGGGGCCAACGTCCTGACTTTC
len: 13
d_gene: TRBD1
abundance: -
v_gene: TRBV25-1
j_gene: TRBJ2-6

CDR3aa: CASSEQGNPSPLHF
CDR3nt: TGTGCCAGCAGTGAACAGGGGAACCCTTCACCCCTCCACTTT
len: 14
d_gene: -
abundance: few
v_gene: TRBV2
j_gene: TRBJ1-6

CDR3aa: CASSTDRHGEFF
CDR3nt: TGTGCCAGCAGCACTGACAGACACGGAGAGTTCTTC
len: 12
d_gene: -
abundance: few
v_gene: TRBV7-2
j_gene: TRBJ2-1

CDR3aa: CASSLKTGNTEAFF
CDR3nt: TGTGCCAGCAGCTTAAAGACAGGAAACACTGAAGCTTTCTTT
len: 14
d_gene: -
abundance: -
v_gene: TRBV5-4
j_gene: TRBJ1-1

CDR3aa: CASSQQTVSGELFF
CDR3nt: TGTGCCAGCAGCCAACAGACAGTTTCCGGGGAGCTGTTTTTT
len: 14
d_gene: -
abundance: -
v_gene: TRBV11-2
j_gene: TRBJ2-2

CDR3aa: CASSWDKISYEQYF
CDR3nt: TGCGCCAGCAGCTGGGACAAAATCTCCTACGAGCAGTACTTC
len: 14
d_gene: -
abundance: -
v_gene: TRBV5-1
j_gene: TRBJ2-7

CDR3aa: CASSFLAGGNEQYF
CDR3nt: TGTGCCAGCAGCTTTCTAGCGGGAGGAAACGAGCAGTACTTC
len: 14
d_gene: TRBD2
abundance: few
v_gene: TRBV11-2
j_gene: TRBJ2-7

CDR3aa: CASSQSTTFCGGRGMMNEQFF
CDR3nt: TGCGCCAGCAGTCAATCAACCACCTTTTGCGGGGGGAGAGGGATGATGAATGAGCAGTTCTTC
len: 21
d_gene: TRBD2
abundance: -
v_gene: TRBV23-1
j_gene: TRBJ2-1

CDR3aa: CATSRDRGGGSGQYF
CDR3nt: TGTGCCACCAGCAGAGACAGGGGAGGGGGATCGGGGCAGTACTTC
len: 15
d_gene: -
abundance: few
v_gene: TRBV15
j_gene: TRBJ2-7

CDR3aa: CASSLATGGEQYF
CDR3nt: TGTGCCAGCAGCTTAGCGACAGGCGGAGAGCAGTACTTC
len: 13
d_gene: -
abundance: few
v_gene: TRBV11-1
j_gene: TRBJ2-5